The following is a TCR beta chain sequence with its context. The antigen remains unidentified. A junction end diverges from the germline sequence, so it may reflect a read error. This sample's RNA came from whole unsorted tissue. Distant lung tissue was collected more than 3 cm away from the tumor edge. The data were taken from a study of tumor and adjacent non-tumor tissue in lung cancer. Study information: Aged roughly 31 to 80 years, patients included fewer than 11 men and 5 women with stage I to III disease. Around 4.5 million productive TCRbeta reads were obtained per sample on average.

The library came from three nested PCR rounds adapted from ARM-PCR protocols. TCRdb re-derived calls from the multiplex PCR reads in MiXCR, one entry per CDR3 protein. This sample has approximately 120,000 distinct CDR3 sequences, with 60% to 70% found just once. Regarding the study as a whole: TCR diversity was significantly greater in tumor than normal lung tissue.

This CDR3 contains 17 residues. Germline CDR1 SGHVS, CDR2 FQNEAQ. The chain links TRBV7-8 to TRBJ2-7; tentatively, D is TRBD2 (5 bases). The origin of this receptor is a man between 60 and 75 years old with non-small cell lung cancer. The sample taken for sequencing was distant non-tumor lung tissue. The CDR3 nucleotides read TGTGTCAGCAGCTCAACACACCTTCCGGGGTGGAACTACGAGCAGTACTTC. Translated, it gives CVSSSTHLPGWNYEQYF. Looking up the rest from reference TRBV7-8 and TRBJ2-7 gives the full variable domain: GAGVSQSPRYKVAKRGQDVALRCDPISGHVSLFWYQQALGQGPEFLTYFQNEAQLDKSGLPSDRFFAERPEGSVSTLKIQRTQQEDSAVYLCVSSSTHLPGWNYEQYFGPGTRLTVT.